The sequence of this TCR beta chain was determined in a study of blood T cell repertoires in COVID-19. The wider study: Acute and convalescent COVID-19 specimens originated in the United States, Italy and Spain. Sample material is recorded as cDNA or gDNA derived from T cells, B-cell-depleted T cells, or PBMCs.

In the authors' workflow: Estimation of nucleated cell counts was performed using reference gene primer amplification. The data were produced by immunoSEQ multiplex PCR, yet TCRdb's version contains in-frame clones alone and is incomplete. That table supplies the V and J calls and clone size; D and trimming were determined from the DNA. The sample holds more than 300,000 clones, roughly nine tenths seen once. Germline V gene sequence: CDR1 SGHTA, CDR2 FQGTGA. Losses at the gene ends were 2 bases for V and 9 bases for J; bases not matched to a gene: 5. CDR3 length: 15 amino acids. Material: peripheral blood. This TCR derives from a woman in her twenties or thirties with COVID-19, enrolled during active disease. The V call is TRBV7-3, the J call TRBJ2-1; 12 nucleotides match TRBD1. The CDR3 is CASSLPGQGASEQFF. The DNA of the CDR3 is TGTGCCAGCAGCTTACCGGGACAGGGGGCCAGTGAGCAGTTCTTC.